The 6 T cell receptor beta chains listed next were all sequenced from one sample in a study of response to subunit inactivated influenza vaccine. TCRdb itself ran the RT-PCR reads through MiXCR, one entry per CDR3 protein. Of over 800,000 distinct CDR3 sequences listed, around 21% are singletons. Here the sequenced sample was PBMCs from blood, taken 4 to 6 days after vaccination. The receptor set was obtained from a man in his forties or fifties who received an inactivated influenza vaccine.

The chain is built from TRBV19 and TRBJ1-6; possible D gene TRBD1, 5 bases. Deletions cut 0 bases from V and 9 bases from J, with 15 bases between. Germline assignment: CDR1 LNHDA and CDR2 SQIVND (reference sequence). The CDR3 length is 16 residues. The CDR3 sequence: CASSIDIGWDGSPLHF. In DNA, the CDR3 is TGTGCCAGTAGTATAGATATTGGTTGGGACGGTTCACCCCTCCACTTT.

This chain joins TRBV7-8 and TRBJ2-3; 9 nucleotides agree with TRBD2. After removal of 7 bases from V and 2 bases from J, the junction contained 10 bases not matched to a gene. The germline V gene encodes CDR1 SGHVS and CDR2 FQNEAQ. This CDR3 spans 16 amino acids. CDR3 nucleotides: TGTGCCAGCACCGAGACTAGCGGTAGATCCACAGATACGCAGTATTTT. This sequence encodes CASTETSGRSTDTQYF.

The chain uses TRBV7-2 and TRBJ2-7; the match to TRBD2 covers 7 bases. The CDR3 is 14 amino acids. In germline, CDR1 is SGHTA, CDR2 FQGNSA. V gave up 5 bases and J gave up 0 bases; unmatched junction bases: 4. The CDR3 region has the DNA TGTGCCAGCAGCCCCGGGGGGACCTCCTACGAGCAGTACTTC. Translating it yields CASSPGGTSYEQYF. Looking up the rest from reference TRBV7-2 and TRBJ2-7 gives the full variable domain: GAGVSQSPSNKVTEKGKDVELRCDPISGHTALYWYRQSLGQGLEFLIYFQGNSAPDKSGLPSDRFSAERTGGSVSTLTIQRTQQEDSAVYLCASSPGGTSYEQYFGPGTRLTVT.

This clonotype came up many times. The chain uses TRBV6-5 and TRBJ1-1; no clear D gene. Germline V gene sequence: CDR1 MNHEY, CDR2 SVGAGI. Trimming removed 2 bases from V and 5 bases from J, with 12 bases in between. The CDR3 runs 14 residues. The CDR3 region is CASSYKEGGTEAFF. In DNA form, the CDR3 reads TGTGCCAGCAGTTACAAGGAGGGTGGGACTGAAGCTTTCTTT.

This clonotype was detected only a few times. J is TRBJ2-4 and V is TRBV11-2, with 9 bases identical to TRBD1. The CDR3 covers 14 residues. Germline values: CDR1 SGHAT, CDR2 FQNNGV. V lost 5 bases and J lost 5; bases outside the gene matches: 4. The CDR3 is CASSKGTGQNIQYF. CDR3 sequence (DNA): TGTGCCAGCAGCAAGGGGACAGGGCAAAACATTCAGTACTTC.

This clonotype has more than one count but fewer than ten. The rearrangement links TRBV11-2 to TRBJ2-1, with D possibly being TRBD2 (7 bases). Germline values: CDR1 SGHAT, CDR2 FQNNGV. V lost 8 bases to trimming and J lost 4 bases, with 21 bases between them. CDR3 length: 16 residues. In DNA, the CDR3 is TGTGCCAGCGGACTTTATTGGGGGGGGCAGTACAATGAGCAGTTCTTC. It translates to CASGLYWGGQYNEQFF.